The 20 T cell receptor beta chains reported below all come from one sample, sequenced in a study of identical twins. Using its own MiXCR run on the 5' RACE reads, TCRdb lists one record per CDR3 protein. Found here are fewer than 450,000 distinct CDR3 sequences, approximately 8.7% of them singletons; the top ten hold approximately 8.9%. Sequencing used naive T cells sorted from blood. Receptors originate from a woman aged 45-59 years in good health.

This clonotype turned up a few times. This chain joins TRBV3-1 and TRBJ2-1; 7 positions agree with TRBD1. The CDR3 extends over 15 amino acids. With V trimmed by 4 bases and J by 7 bases, 10 bases remained unmatched. Per the germline V gene, CDR1 is LGHDT and CDR2 is YNNKEL (reference sequence). DNA of the CDR3: TGTGCCAGCAGCCTACTAGGGACAGTGGAGAATGAGCAGTTCTTC. It yields the protein CASSLLGTVENEQFF.

The V and J genes are TRBV18 and TRBJ1-5; tentatively, D is TRBD1 (6 bases). Germline CDR1 and CDR2: KGHSH and LQKENI. Trimming pared 6 bases from V and 3 bases from J, leaving 15 bases between. This CDR3 contains 15 residues. CDR3 coding DNA: TGTGCCAGCTCCGTCGGGGCAGGGGACAATCAGCCCCAGCATTTT. Its translation: CASSVGAGDNQPQHF.

This chain connects TRBV20-1 to TRBJ1-2; 7 bases are shared with TRBD1. The CDR3 is 15 amino acids. With V trimmed by 6 bases and J by 4 bases, 14 bases remained unmatched. Germline V gene data show CDR1 as DFQATT and CDR2 as SNEGSKA (reference sequence). The CDR3 DNA is TGCAGTGCCGCGACAGGGCCTCACCTTGGCTATGGCTACACCTTC. This translates into CSAATGPHLGYGYTF.

This clonotype was counted between two and nine times. Mismatch with germline at one junction end may stem from a read error. This chain uses TRBV11-2 with TRBJ2-4, with a weak D call TRBD2 (6 bases). The germline gives CDR1 SGHAT, CDR2 FQNNGV. The CDR3 totals 13 residues. CDR3 loop: CASTPWGTDERNF. DNA for the CDR3: TGTGCCAGCACCCCGTGGGGGACTGACGAGAGGAACTTC.

This clonotype appeared a few times. The V call is TRBV5-5, the J call TRBJ2-3; the match to TRBD2 covers 8 bases. Trimming removed 0 bases from V and 4 bases from J; junction bases left unmatched: 4. The germline CDR1 and CDR2 sequences are SGHKS and YYEKEE (reference sequence). The CDR3 runs 15 residues. CDR3 loop: CASSLEAGGADTQYF. CDR3 DNA: TGTGCCAGCAGCTTGGAGGCGGGAGGCGCAGATACGCAGTATTTT.

This chain joins TRBV7-9 and TRBJ1-3, with D perhaps matching TRBD1 (5 bases). The CDR3 is 17 residues long. CDR1 and CDR2 from the germline V gene are SEHNR and FQNEAQ (reference sequence). Trimming took 1 base from V and 0 from J, leaving 13 bases between them. The CDR3, as DNA: TGTGCCAGCAGCTTAGATGGGGCCGCTAGCTCTGGAAACACCATATATTTT. This codes for CASSLDGAASSGNTIYF.

This clonotype was recorded at least ten times. The chain is built from TRBV27 and TRBJ2-7; D unresolved. The ends were cut back, 3 bases at V and 2 bases at J, with 8 bases in the middle. The CDR3 spans 13 residues. The germline V gene encodes CDR1 MNHEY and CDR2 SMNVEV (reference sequence). This CDR3 is CASSLGLTYEQYF. Here the CDR3 DNA reads TGTGCCAGCAGTTTGGGATTAACCTACGAGCAGTACTTC.

This clonotype came up a few times. The V call is TRBV12-3 or TRBV12-4, the J call TRBJ1-1, with TRBD1 matching 10 bases. This CDR3 has 14 amino acids. After removal of 7 bases from V and 3 bases from J, the junction contained 5 bases not matched to a gene. CDR3 nucleotides: TGTGCCAGCAACCGGGACAGGGGTTACACTGAAGCTTTCTTT. Protein sequence: CASNRDRGYTEAFF.

This rearrangement joins TRBV7-9 to TRBJ1-1; D is unclear. V lost 6 bases to trimming and J lost 0 bases, with 17 bases between them. This CDR3 comprises 16 residues. CDR1 is SEHNR and CDR2 is FQNEAQ in the germline V gene (reference sequence). CDR3 in amino acids: CASSFPPLAMNTEAFF. In nucleotides, the CDR3 is TGTGCCAGCAGTTTTCCGCCATTGGCTATGAACACTGAAGCTTTCTTT.

The chain couples TRBV24-1 to TRBJ2-1, with 7 bases aligning to TRBD1. Germline assignment: CDR1 KGHDR and CDR2 SFDVKD. The CDR3 length is 12 residues. J gave up 13 bases and V 4 bases, and 6 bases lay outside the gene matches. For the CDR3, the DNA is TGTGCCACCAGTGAGCTCGGGACAGACCAGTTCTTC. Amino acid sequence: CATSELGTDQFF.

In this sample, this clonotype turned up a few times. The chain's CDR3 is CASSITSPPTYNEQFF. CDR3 coding DNA: TGTGCCAGCAGTATAACTAGCCCTCCTACATACAATGAGCAGTTCTTC. V gene TRBV6-1 combines with J gene TRBJ2-1, with D perhaps matching TRBD2 (6 bases). The germline CDR1 and CDR2 sequences are MNHNS and SASEGT. CDR3 length: 16 residues. Trimming took 5 bases from V and 4 from J, leaving 18 bases between them.

This chain connects TRBV24-1 to TRBJ2-5, with TRBD2 identical over 8 bases. J lost 2 bases, V lost 4 bases, and 8 bases had no gene match. The CDR3 extends over 16 amino acids. Germline-derived CDR1 and CDR2 are KGHDR and SFDVKD. The CDR3 coding sequence is TGTGCCACCAGTGAACCGGGACTAGGGGATCAAGAGACCCAGTACTTC. Translated, it gives CATSEPGLGDQETQYF.

In this sample, this clonotype turned up many times. This chain links TRBV2 with TRBJ2-1; D gene ambiguous. CDR1 SNHLY and CDR2 FYNNEI come from the germline V gene. Trimming took off 3 bases at V and 3 bases at J, with 3 bases between the two ends. The CDR3 runs 12 residues. The chain's CDR3 is CASSDGYNEQFF. As DNA, the CDR3 is TGTGCCAGCAGTGACGGCTACAATGAGCAGTTCTTC.

This clonotype was detected ten times or more. The chain carries TRBV7-2 and TRBJ1-6, with unresolved D. The CDR3 runs 12 residues. Germline values: CDR1 SGHTA, CDR2 FQGNSA. Trimming took off 5 bases at V and 9 bases at J, with 8 bases between the two ends. The CDR3 region is CASSLGFSPLHF. Here the CDR3 DNA reads TGTGCCAGCAGCCTAGGGTTTTCACCCCTCCACTTT.

This clonotype has more than one count but fewer than ten. V gene TRBV6-1 combines with J gene TRBJ1-5, with D possibly being TRBD1 (6 bases). The germline V gene has CDR1 MNHNS and CDR2 SASEGT. CDR3 size: 14 residues. Trimming stripped 9 bases from V and 3 bases from J, with 15 bases between. CDR3 loop: CASNPGHVNQPQHF. CDR3 DNA: TGTGCCAGTAACCCGGGACACGTCAATCAGCCCCAGCATTTT.

V usage is TRBV14 and J usage is TRBJ2-5, with D possibly TRBD1 on 5 matching bases. With 2 bases removed from V and 2 bases from J, the gap between germline ends came to 12 bases. The germline CDR1 and CDR2 sequences are SGHDN and FVKESK. This CDR3 is 15 amino acids long. The CDR3 sequence is CASSQRGGTQETQYF. The CDR3 nucleotides read TGTGCCAGCAGCCAAAGGGGCGGAACTCAAGAGACCCAGTACTTC.

This clonotype was found a few times. This chain joins TRBV5-1 and TRBJ2-1; unclear D gene. In germline, CDR1 is SGHRS, CDR2 YFSETQ. This CDR3 has 13 residues. Trimming removed 0 bases from V and 6 bases from J, with 7 bases in between. CDR3 bases: TGCGCCAGCAGCTTGGGAAATATCAATGAGCAGTTCTTC. Protein sequence: CASSLGNINEQFF.

This clonotype was picked up a small number of times. This chain joins TRBV28 and TRBJ2-3, with TRBD1 identical over 8 bases. Germline V gene sequence: CDR1 MDHEN, CDR2 SYDVKM. V lost 0 bases to trimming and J lost 4 bases; unmatched junction nucleotides: 3. The CDR3 has 15 residues. CDR3 protein: CASSLWQGAADTQYF. The CDR3 DNA is TGTGCCAGCAGTTTATGGCAGGGGGCCGCAGATACGCAGTATTTT. Full variable domain (missing parts from reference TRBV28 and TRBJ2-3): DVKVTQSSRYLVKRTGEKVFLECVQDMDHENMFWYRQDPGLGLRLIYFSYDVKMKEKGDIPEGYSVSREKKERFSLILESASTNQTSMYLCASSLWQGAADTQYFGPGTRLTVL.

This rearrangement joins TRBV5-5 to TRBJ2-1; tentatively, D is TRBD2 (6 bases). CDR3 size: 17 residues. The germline V and J ends were trimmed by 5 bases and 2 bases, with 20 bases remaining between them. In germline, CDR1 is SGHKS, CDR2 YYEKEE (reference sequence). The CDR3 here is CASSSDLRDFAYNEQFF. CDR3 sequence (DNA): TGTGCCAGCAGTTCAGACCTCCGGGACTTCGCCTACAATGAGCAGTTCTTC.

V gene TRBV10-1 combines with J gene TRBJ2-5; 9 bases match TRBD2. The CDR3 is 15 residues long. V gave up 3 bases and J gave up 5 bases; unmatched junction bases: 7. Germline V gene sequence: CDR1 WNHNN, CDR2 SYGVQD (reference sequence). For the CDR3, the DNA is TGCGCCAGCAGTGACCCGGGACTAGCCAAGGAGACCCAGTACTTC. Amino acid sequence: CASSDPGLAKETQYF.